This passage covers 18 T cell receptor beta chains from one sample sequenced in a study of Tregs in tolerant kidney transplant recipients (dated by TCRdb to between 2018 and 2021). These TCRs' antigens remain unknown. Library construction relied on the immunoSEQ multiplex PCR assay. What TCRdb holds here is the immuneACCESS table cut down to in-frame rearrangements. Part of the clones is not present; checked against another copy, under half of the missing clones reflect an unresolved V gene, and the others are unexplained. This sample comprises tens of thousands of clones, about 95% of them detected only once. The ten largest clones represent 0.3% to 0.4% of the sample. Sequencing used Tregs from blood cultured with allogeneic cells. These receptors were taken from a human donor in good health.

V usage is TRBV6-5 and J usage is TRBJ1-5; the match to TRBD1 covers 7 bases. Trimming took 9 bases from V and 0 from J; bases not matched to a gene: 8. Germline V CDR1 and CDR2: MNHEY, SVGAGI. The CDR3 covers 15 residues. The DNA of the CDR3 is TGTGCCAGTAGACAGGGAACGGGTAGCAATCAGCCCCAGCATTTT. It specifies CASRQGTGSNQPQHF.

This clone was detected a few times. This rearrangement joins TRBV30 to TRBJ2-7; 8 nucleotides line up with TRBD1. Germline V CDR1 and CDR2: GTSNPN, SVGIG (reference sequence). V trimming: 3 bases; J trimming: 5 bases; junction bases outside the gene matches: 0. This CDR3 region has 11 residues. The CDR3: CAWSRGHEQYF. DNA for the CDR3: TGTGCCTGGAGCAGGGGGCACGAGCAGTACTTC. The full variable domain, in which reference TRBV30 and TRBJ2-7 provide the parts outside the CDR3, is SQTIHQWPATLVQPVGSPLSLECTVEGTSNPNLYWYRQAAGRGLQLLFYSVGIGQISSEVPQNLSASRPQDRQFILSSKKLLLSDSGFYLCAWSRGHEQYFGPGTRLTVT.

The rearrangement uses TRBV19 and TRBJ2-1; TRBD1 matches at 7 bases. CDR1 is LNHDA and CDR2 is SQIVND in the germline V gene (reference sequence). The CDR3 length is 15 residues. With V trimmed by 5 bases and J by 1 base, 5 bases remained unmatched. CDR3 sequence (DNA): TGTGCCAGTAGTTACCGACAGGGTTCCTACAATGAGCAGTTCTTC. Its protein product is CASSYRQGSYNEQFF.

V is TRBV29-1 and J is TRBJ1-2; D ambiguous. The V gene lost 6 bases and the J gene lost 2 bases, with 13 bases spanning the gap. The CDR3 loop spans 13 amino acids. Germline CDR1 and CDR2: SQVTM and ANQGSEA. CDR3 nucleotides: TGCAGCGTCGCCGGACTTCGGAACTATGGCTACACCTTC. Amino acids: CSVAGLRNYGYTF.

This chain joins TRBV18 and TRBJ2-3; D gene uncertain. Germline CDR1 and CDR2: KGHSH and LQKENI. V lost 3 bases and J 1 base, leaving 11 bases between the germline ends. This CDR3 has 15 amino acids. The CDR3 DNA reads TGTGCCAGCTCACCTCTTGCCTGGGGCACAGATACGCAGTATTTT. Translated, it gives CASSPLAWGTDTQYF.

The chain has TRBV5-1 and TRBJ2-1; D is uncertain. Trimming stripped 1 base from V and 12 bases from J, with 8 bases between. This CDR3 region has 11 residues. Germline CDR1 and CDR2: SGHRS and YFSETQ. The CDR3 region has the DNA TGCGCCAGCAGCTTGAATGAAGGGCAGTTCTTC. Residues: CASSLNEGQFF. Supplemented by reference TRBV5-1 and TRBJ2-1, the full variable domain reads KAGVTQTPRYLIKTRGQQVTLSCSPISGHRSVSWYQQTPGQGLQFLFEYFSETQRNKGNFPGRFSGRQFSNSRSEMNVSTLELGDSALYLCASSLNEGQFFGPGTRLTVL.

V and J are TRBV7-9 and TRBJ1-1; D is perhaps TRBD1 (5 bases). Germline V gives CDR1 SEHNR, CDR2 FQNEAQ (reference sequence). CDR3 size: 17 residues. The germline V and J ends were trimmed by 2 bases and 0 bases, with 16 bases remaining between them. CDR3: CASSLPPLGGMNTEAFF. CDR3 DNA: TGTGCCAGCAGCTTACCCCCCCTTGGGGGAATGAACACTGAAGCTTTCTTT.

The chain employs TRBV6-1 and TRBJ1-3; possibly TRBD1 for D (6 bases). The CDR3 totals 15 residues. The germline CDR1 and CDR2 sequences are MNHNS and SASEGT. V lost 1 base and J 5 bases, leaving 12 bases between the germline ends. The CDR3 sequence is CASSEGGGPRNTIYF. CDR3 nucleotide sequence: TGTGCCAGCAGTGAAGGAGGGGGGCCCCGAAACACCATATATTTT.

The chain links TRBV5-1 to TRBJ2-1; TRBD2 aligns across 9 bases. With 6 bases clipped from V and 2 bases from J, the junction kept 6 bases outside the gene matches. CDR1 is SGHRS and CDR2 is YFSETQ in the germline V gene. The CDR3 contains 15 residues. CDR3 DNA sequence: TGCGCCAGCACATTAGCGGGGGCCACCTACAATGAGCAGTTCTTC. As protein: CASTLAGATYNEQFF.

This clone was seen once. CDR3 in amino acids: CASSLFTSGRFSDTQYF. CDR3 bases: TGCGCCAGCAGCTTGTTTACTAGCGGGAGATTCTCAGATACGCAGTATTTT. The chain carries TRBV5-1 and TRBJ2-3, with 11 positions matching TRBD2. Germline CDR1 reads SGHRS; CDR2 reads YFSETQ. V gave up 1 base and J gave up 4 bases; unmatched junction bases: 8. CDR3 length equals 17 residues.

This chain uses TRBV12-5 with TRBJ2-1; D possibly uses TRBD1 or TRBD2 (5 bases each). The CDR3 spans 16 residues. Looked up from germline, CDR1 is LGHNT and CDR2 is FRNRAP. V lost 4 bases to trimming and J lost 6 bases, with 19 bases between them. The chain's CDR3 is CASGSISVGVGNEQFF. The CDR3 DNA follows: TGTGCTAGTGGTTCCATTTCGGTGGGGGTCGGCAATGAGCAGTTCTTC.

This CDR3 is CASSLSKGGTEAFF. In DNA form, the CDR3 reads TGTGCCAGCAGCTTAAGCAAGGGGGGCACTGAAGCTTTCTTT. The J gene is TRBJ1-1, the V gene TRBV11-2, with D perhaps TRBD1 (6 bases). V was clipped by 2 bases and J by 4 bases, with 11 bases between them. CDR1 and CDR2 from the germline V gene are SGHAT and FQNNGV. CDR3 length: 14 amino acids.

The chain links TRBV11-3 to TRBJ2-2, with TRBD2 matching over 9 bases. Germline-derived CDR1 and CDR2 are SGHNT and YENEEA. J was trimmed by 0 bases and V by 3 bases; bases with no gene match: 8. The CDR3 is made up of 18 amino acids. CDR3 loop: CASSFRSGLASNTGELFF. CDR3 nucleotides: TGTGCCAGCAGCTTCCGATCGGGACTAGCATCGAACACCGGGGAGCTGTTTTTT.

J is TRBJ1-4 and V is TRBV18, with a weak D call TRBD1 (5 bases). V lost 3 bases and J 2 bases, leaving 13 bases between the germline ends. The CDR3 is 16 amino acids. Germline lookup yields CDR1 KGHSH and CDR2 LQKENI. This CDR3 is CASSPRGGGTNEKLFF. The CDR3 region has the DNA TGTGCCAGCTCACCTCGGGGGGGTGGCACTAATGAAAAACTGTTTTTT.

In this sample, this clone turned up once. This chain joins TRBV18 and TRBJ2-3; TRBD2 aligns across 9 bases. Germline CDR1 is KGHSH and CDR2 is LQKENI. The CDR3 has 18 residues. V lost 1 base to trimming and J lost 2 bases; unmatched junction nucleotides: 10. In DNA, the CDR3 is TGTGCCAGCTCACCACGGTTAAAAGCGGGAGGACCCACAGATACGCAGTATTTT. Protein sequence: CASSPRLKAGGPTDTQYF.

The CDR3 sequence: CASSEFQGLQGTEAFF. The CDR3 bases are TGTGCCAGCAGTGAATTCCAGGGTTTGCAGGGCACTGAAGCTTTCTTT. The rearrangement links TRBV25-1 to TRBJ1-1; D possibly corresponds to TRBD1 (5 bases). V lost 1 base to trimming and J lost 4 bases, with 16 bases between them. The CDR3 length is 16 residues. Germline V lookup: CDR1 MGHDK, CDR2 SYGVNS.

The chain carries TRBV7-6 and TRBJ2-3; no reliable D call. CDR3 length equals 12 residues. Trimming removed 0 bases from V and 4 bases from J, with 2 bases in between. In germline, CDR1 is SGHVS, CDR2 FNYEAQ. CDR3 residues: CASSLAPDTQYF. CDR3 DNA sequence: TGTGCCAGCAGCTTAGCGCCAGATACGCAGTATTTT.

The rearrangement uses TRBV5-6 and TRBJ1-4; 7 bases are a match to TRBD1. V shed 1 base, J shed 4 bases, and the junction held 4 bases outside the gene matches. This CDR3 is built from 15 residues. Germline loops: CDR1 SGHDT, CDR2 YYEEEE. CDR3 coding DNA: TGTGCCAGCAGCTTGAGAGGACAGGTTAATGAAAAACTGTTTTTT. Residues: CASSLRGQVNEKLFF.